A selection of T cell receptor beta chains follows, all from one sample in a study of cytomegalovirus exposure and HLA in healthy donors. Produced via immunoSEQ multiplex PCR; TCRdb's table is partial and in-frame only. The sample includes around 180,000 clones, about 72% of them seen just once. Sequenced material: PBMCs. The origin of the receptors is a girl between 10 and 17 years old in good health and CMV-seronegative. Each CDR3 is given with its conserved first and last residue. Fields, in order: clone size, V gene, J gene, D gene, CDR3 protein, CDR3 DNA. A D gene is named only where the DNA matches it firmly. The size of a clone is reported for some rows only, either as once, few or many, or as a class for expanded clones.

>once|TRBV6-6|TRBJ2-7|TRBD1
CASSPDRSEQYF
TGTGCCAGCAGCCCGGACAGGTCCGAGCAGTACTTC
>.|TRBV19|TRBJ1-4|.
CASSISGVSEKLFF
TGTGCCAGTAGTATTAGCGGGGTTTCTGAAAAACTGTTTTTT
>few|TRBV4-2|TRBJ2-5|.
CASSPVGRGGGQETQYF
TGTGCCAGCAGCCCAGTTGGCCGGGGAGGAGGGCAAGAGACCCAGTACTTC
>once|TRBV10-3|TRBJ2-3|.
CAISFAGLPTDTQYF
TGTGCCATCAGTTTCGCGGGGCTCCCCACAGATACGCAGTATTTT
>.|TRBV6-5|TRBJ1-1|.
CASRSQGSTEAFF
TGTGCCAGCAGATCTCAGGGAAGTACTGAAGCTTTCTTT
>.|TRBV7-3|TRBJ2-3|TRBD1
CASSPMGQKADTQYF
TGTGCCAGCAGCCCAATGGGACAGAAGGCGGATACGCAGTATTTT
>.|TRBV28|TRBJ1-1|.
CASRREPLRGGAPHEAFF
TGTGCCAGCAGACGAGAGCCGTTACGGGGAGGGGCTCCCCATGAAGCTTTCTTT
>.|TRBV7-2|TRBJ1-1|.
CASSLAPNTEAFF
TGTGCCAGCAGCTTAGCCCCTAACACTGAAGCTTTCTTT
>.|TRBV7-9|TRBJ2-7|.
CASSWDSADPYEQYF
TGTGCCAGCAGCTGGGACTCAGCGGATCCCTACGAGCAGTACTTC
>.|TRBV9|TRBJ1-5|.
CASSPQGSNQPQHF
TGTGCCAGCAGCCCACAGGGCAGCAATCAGCCCCAGCATTTT
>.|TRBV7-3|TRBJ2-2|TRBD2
CASSRTSGEVDTGELFF
TGTGCCAGCAGCCGGACTAGCGGGGAGGTAGACACCGGGGAGCTGTTTTTT
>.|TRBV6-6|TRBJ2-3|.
CASTSGTDTQYF
TGTGCCAGCACCTCCGGGACAGATACGCAGTATTTT
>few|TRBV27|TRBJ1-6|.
CASSPGTLYNSPLHF
TGTGCCAGCAGTCCAGGGACTCTGTATAATTCACCCCTCCACTTT
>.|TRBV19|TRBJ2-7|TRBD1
CASSIVAGTVYEQYF
TGTGCCAGTAGTATAGTGGCCGGGACAGTCTACGAGCAGTACTTC
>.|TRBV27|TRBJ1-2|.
CASSFQGTYGYTF
TGTGCCAGCAGTTTCCAGGGGACCTATGGCTACACCTTC
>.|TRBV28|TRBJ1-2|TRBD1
CASSLGTDWVSYGYTF
TGTGCCAGCAGTTTGGGGACAGATTGGGTTTCCTATGGCTACACCTTC
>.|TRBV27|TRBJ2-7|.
CASSYLPPTVYEQYF
TGTGCCAGCAGTTACCTCCCCCCAACGGTATACGAGCAGTACTTC
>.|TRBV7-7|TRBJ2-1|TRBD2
CASSRGLANEQFF
TGTGCTAGCAGCCGGGGACTAGCCAATGAGCAGTTCTTC
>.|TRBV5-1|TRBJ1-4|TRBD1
CASSYSDRAVEKLFF
TGCGCCAGCAGCTATTCCGACAGGGCTGTTGAAAAACTGTTTTTT
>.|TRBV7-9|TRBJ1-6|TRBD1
CASSFMGQGIRPLHF
TGTGCCAGCAGCTTCATGGGACAGGGAATACGTCCCCTCCACTTT
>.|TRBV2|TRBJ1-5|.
CASSEGPVGGNQPQHF
TGTGCCAGCAGTGAAGGGCCAGTTGGTGGCAATCAGCCCCAGCATTTT
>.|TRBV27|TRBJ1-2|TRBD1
CASSLEGQGAAYGYTF
TGTGCCAGCAGTCTAGAAGGACAGGGGGCAGCCTATGGCTACACCTTC
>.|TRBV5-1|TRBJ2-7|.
CASSLGQFSYEQYF
TGCGCCAGCAGCCTAGGACAGTTTTCCTACGAGCAGTACTTC
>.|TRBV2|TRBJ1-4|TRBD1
CASEQGASSREKLFF
TGTGCCAGCGAACAGGGGGCCTCTTCGAGGGAAAAACTGTTTTTT
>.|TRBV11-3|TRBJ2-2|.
CASSPTDRLGELFF
TGTGCCAGCAGCCCAACCGACAGGCTTGGGGAGCTGTTTTTT
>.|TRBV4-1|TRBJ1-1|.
CASSQDHVAANTEAFF
TGCGCCAGCAGCCAAGACCATGTGGCGGCGAACACTGAAGCTTTCTTT
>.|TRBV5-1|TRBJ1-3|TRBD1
CASSSLQGAGGNTIYF
TGCGCCAGCAGCTCTTTACAGGGGGCTGGTGGAAACACCATATATTTT
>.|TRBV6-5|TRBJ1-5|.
CASSYVGPGQPQHF
TGTGCCAGCAGTTACGTTGGTCCAGGGCAGCCCCAGCATTTT
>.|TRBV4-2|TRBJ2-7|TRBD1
CASSQDTRDRGAYEQYF
TGTGCCAGCAGCCAAGATACTAGGGACAGGGGAGCCTACGAGCAGTACTTC
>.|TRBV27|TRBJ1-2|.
CASSMDPAGGYTF
TGTGCCAGCAGTATGGACCCTGCAGGGGGCTACACCTTC
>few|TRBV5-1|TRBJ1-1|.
CASSDREAEVQAEAFF
TGCGCCAGCAGCGACCGGGAGGCGGAGGTTCAGGCTGAAGCTTTCTTT
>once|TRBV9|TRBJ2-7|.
CASSVTGRTIYEQYF
TGTGCCAGCAGCGTAACCGGACGGACTATCTACGAGCAGTACTTC
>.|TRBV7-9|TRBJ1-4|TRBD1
CASSVQGSNEKLFF
TGTGCCAGCAGCGTACAGGGGAGTAATGAAAAACTGTTTTTT
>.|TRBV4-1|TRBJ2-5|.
CASSQPLETQYF
TGCGCCAGCAGCCAACCTCTGGAGACCCAGTACTTC
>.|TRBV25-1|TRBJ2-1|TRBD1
CASSPGQGIAEQFF
TGTGCCAGCAGTCCGGGACAGGGGATTGCTGAGCAGTTCTTC
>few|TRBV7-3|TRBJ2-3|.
CASSRSARDTQYF
TGTGCCAGCAGCCGGAGTGCCAGAGATACGCAGTATTTT
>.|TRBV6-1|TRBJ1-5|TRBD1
CASSDRGRGDNQPQHF
TGTGCCAGCAGTGACAGGGGGCGCGGAGACAATCAGCCCCAGCATTTT
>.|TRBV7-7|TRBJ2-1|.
CASSLVRDSNRKFF
TGTGCCAGCAGCTTAGTCCGAGACTCTAATCGAAAGTTCTTC
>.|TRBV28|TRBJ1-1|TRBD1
CASTLDRDRGGGTEAFF
TGTGCCAGCACTTTAGACCGGGACAGGGGGGGAGGGACTGAAGCTTTCTTT
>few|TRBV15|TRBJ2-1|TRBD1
CATSRKTTGGGRGEQFF
TGTGCCACCAGCAGAAAAACGACAGGGGGCGGAAGGGGTGAGCAGTTCTTC
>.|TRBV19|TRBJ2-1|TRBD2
CASSIAIASGTILPGSYNEQFF
TGTGCCAGTAGTATAGCAATAGCATCCGGGACTATCCTCCCCGGGTCCTACAATGAGCAGTTCTTC
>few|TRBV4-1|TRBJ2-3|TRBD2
CASSLGLAGTDTQYF
TGCGCCAGCAGCCTTGGACTAGCGGGCACAGATACGCAGTATTTT
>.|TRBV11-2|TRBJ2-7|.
CASTQSPSYEQYF
TGTGCCAGCACACAGAGCCCCTCCTACGAGCAGTACTTC
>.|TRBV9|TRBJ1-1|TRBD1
CASSGQGAGTEAFF
TGTGCCAGCAGCGGACAGGGGGCCGGGACTGAAGCTTTCTTT
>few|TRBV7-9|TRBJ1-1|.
CASSLASDTEAFF
TGTGCCAGCAGCTTAGCTAGTGACACTGAAGCTTTCTTT
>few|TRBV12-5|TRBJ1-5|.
CASGSTNLDEPNQPQHF
TGTGCTAGTGGTTCCACCAACCTAGACGAGCCCAATCAGCCCCAGCATTTT
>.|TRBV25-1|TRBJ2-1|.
CASSGGGGGPFNEQFF
TGTGCCAGCAGCGGGGGCGGGGGTGGCCCTTTCAATGAGCAGTTCTTC
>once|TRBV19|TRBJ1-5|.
CASGVQPQHF
TGTGCCAGTGGAGTTCAGCCCCAGCATTTT